This paragraph covers one T cell receptor (beta chain) sequence. Germline values: CDR1 KGHSH, CDR2 LQKENI. The trim removed 1 base at V and 5 bases at J, leaving 3 bases unmatched. The CDR3 totals 14 residues. Libraries were prepared by immunoSEQ multiplex PCR; TCRdb keeps only in-frame clonotypes and omits some of them. This table holds over 150,000 clones, about 88% found once. This sample was included in a study of blood T cell repertoires in COVID-19. This sequence joins TRBV18 and TRBJ1-1, with 8 nucleotides matching TRBD1. The clonotype comes from a man aged 50 to 60 with COVID-19, enrolled during active disease. What was sequenced was peripheral blood. The CDR3 here is CASSPQDRATEAFF. Here the CDR3 DNA reads TGTGCCAGCTCACCACAGGACAGGGCTACTGAAGCTTTCTTT.